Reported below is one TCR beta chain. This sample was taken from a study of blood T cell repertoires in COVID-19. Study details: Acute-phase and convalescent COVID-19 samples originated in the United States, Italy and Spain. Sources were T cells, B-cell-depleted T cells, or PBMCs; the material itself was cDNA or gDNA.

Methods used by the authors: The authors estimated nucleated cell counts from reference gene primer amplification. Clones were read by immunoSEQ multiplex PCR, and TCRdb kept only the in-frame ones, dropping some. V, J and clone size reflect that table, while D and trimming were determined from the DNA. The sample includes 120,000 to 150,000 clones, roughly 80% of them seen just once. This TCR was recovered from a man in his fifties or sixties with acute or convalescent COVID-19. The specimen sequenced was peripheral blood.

The CDR3 nucleotides read TGTGCCAGCAGCCGAGTCGGAGGGTGGAGTGGCACTGAAGCTTTCTTT. Translating it yields CASSRVGGWSGTEAFF. The gene calls are TRBV5-8 and TRBJ1-1; D is unclear. The germline V gene has CDR1 SGHTS and CDR2 YDEGEE. The CDR3 has 16 amino acids. V lost 4 bases, J lost 4 bases, and 20 bases lay in between.